This TCR beta chain was recorded in a study of beta chain features in type 1 diabetes. Since all of the isolated RNA was reverse transcribed, expressed TCRB transcripts were what got sequenced. Sequencing was performed with immunoSEQ multiplex PCR; in TCRdb, only in-frame clones are kept and a portion is missing. Of 130,000 to 150,000 clones detected, 6.9% appear once; the ten largest clones hold 1.3% to 1.5%. CD4+ naive, central memory, regulatory and stem cell-like memory subsets were isolated by sorting on CD45RO/CCR7/CD25/CD127/CD95/CD27. This clone was picked up many times. Its specificity is not known. Findings and limits, study-wide: Using cDNA template may skew counts toward highly expressing activated cells.

Trimming at V came to 1 base and at J to 2 bases, leaving 4 bases not matched to a gene. Germline V CDR1 and CDR2: LGHNA, YNFKEQ. This CDR3 spans 16 amino acids. The TCR was taken from a woman aged 25 to 45 in good health. The rearrangement uses TRBV4-2 and TRBJ2-1; TRBD2 matches 8 bases. Source material: central memory CD4+ T cells from blood. The CDR3 is CASSQAGTRPYNEQFF. The CDR3 nucleotides read TGTGCCAGCAGCCAAGCCGGGACTAGGCCCTACAATGAGCAGTTCTTC.